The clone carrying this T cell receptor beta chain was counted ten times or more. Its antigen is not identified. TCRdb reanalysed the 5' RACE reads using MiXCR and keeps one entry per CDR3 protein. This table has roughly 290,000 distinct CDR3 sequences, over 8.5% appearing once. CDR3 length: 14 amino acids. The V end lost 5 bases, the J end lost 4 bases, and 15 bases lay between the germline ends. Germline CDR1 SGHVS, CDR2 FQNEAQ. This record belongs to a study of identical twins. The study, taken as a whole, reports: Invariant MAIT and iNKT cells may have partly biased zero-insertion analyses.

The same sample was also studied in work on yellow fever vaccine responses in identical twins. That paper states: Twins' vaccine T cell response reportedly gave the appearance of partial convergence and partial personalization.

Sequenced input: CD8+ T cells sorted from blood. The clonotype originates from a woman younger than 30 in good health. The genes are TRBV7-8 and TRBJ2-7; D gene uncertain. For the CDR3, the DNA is TGTGCCAGCAGCCCCCACCCATGGACGTACGAGCAGTACTTC. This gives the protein CASSPHPWTYEQYF. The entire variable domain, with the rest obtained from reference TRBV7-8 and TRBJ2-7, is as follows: GAGVSQSPRYKVAKRGQDVALRCDPISGHVSLFWYQQALGQGPEFLTYFQNEAQLDKSGLPSDRFFAERPEGSVSTLKIQRTQQEDSAVYLCASSPHPWTYEQYFGPGTRLTVT.